The 10 T cell receptor beta chains given below trace back to one sample, sequenced in a study of technical replicates of blood from a few donors. Repertoires were generated with immunoSEQ multiplex PCR, while TCRdb's copy carries only in-frame clones and drops some. Of around 62,000 clones in the sample, 95% to 98% were seen once. The specimen sequenced was T cells isolated from PBMCs. Source of these receptors: a human donor in good health.

This chain uses TRBV7-9 with TRBJ1-2; possible D gene TRBD1, 6 bases. The germline V and J ends were trimmed by 5 bases and 3 bases, with 7 bases remaining between them. The CDR3 length is 12 residues. CDR1 and CDR2 from the germline V gene are SEHNR and FQNEAQ (reference sequence). The CDR3 nucleotides are TGTGCCAGCAGCCCAGGGGACTATGGCTACACCTTC. This gives the protein CASSPGDYGYTF.

The genes are TRBV4-3 and TRBJ1-2; the D gene is possibly TRBD1 (6 bases). Germline CDR1 LGHNA, CDR2 YSLEER. Between the trimmed V and J ends, which lost 5 bases and 2 bases, there was a span of 12 bases. The CDR3 has 14 amino acids. In DNA form, the CDR3 reads TGCGCCAGCAGCTTAGGGGGAGGGAACTATGGCTACACCTTC. Translated: CASSLGGGNYGYTF.

The chain couples TRBV5-1 to TRBJ1-1, with TRBD1 as a possible D gene (6 bases). This CDR3 is built from 15 residues. V lost 6 bases and J 3 bases, leaving 18 bases between the germline ends. Looked up from germline, CDR1 is SGHRS and CDR2 is YFSETQ. The CDR3 DNA follows: TGCGCCAGCAATACAGGGAGGGGAAGGGACACTGAAGCTTTCTTT. Amino acid sequence: CASNTGRGRDTEAFF.

The CDR3 region has the DNA TGCGCCAGCACCATGTCGGGAGGGGTGACTGAAGCTTTCTTT. It is translated as CASTMSGGVTEAFF. J is TRBJ1-1 and V is TRBV5-1, with D possibly TRBD1 on 5 matching bases. CDR3 size: 14 residues. Trimming took off 6 bases at V and 5 bases at J, with 17 bases between the two ends. Germline assignment: CDR1 SGHRS and CDR2 YFSETQ.

V usage is TRBV6-5 and J usage is TRBJ1-2; D remains ambiguous. Germline V gene lookup returns CDR1 MNHEY and CDR2 SVGAGI. V gave up 5 bases and J gave up 8 bases, with 15 bases separating them. This CDR3 has 13 amino acids. CDR3 amino acids: CASSPTLAGGYTF. Here the CDR3 DNA reads TGTGCCAGCAGTCCAACTCTGGCGGGAGGCTACACCTTC.

The V and J genes are TRBV28 and TRBJ2-4; the D is unclear. V gave up 3 bases and J gave up 0 bases, with 15 bases separating them. The CDR3 is made up of 17 amino acids. Looked up from germline, CDR1 is MDHEN and CDR2 is SYDVKM. In DNA form, the CDR3 reads TGTGCCAGCAGTTTTATTGATCCAGTCTTAGCCAAAAACATTCAGTACTTC. It is translated as CASSFIDPVLAKNIQYF. Combining the CDR3 with reference TRBV28 and TRBJ2-4 gives the whole variable domain DVKVTQSSRYLVKRTGEKVFLECVQDMDHENMFWYRQDPGLGLRLIYFSYDVKMKEKGDIPEGYSVSREKKERFSLILESASTNQTSMYLCASSFIDPVLAKNIQYFGAGTRLSVL.

V gene TRBV2 combines with J gene TRBJ1-1; D call uncertain. This CDR3 region has 14 residues. Between the trimmed V and J ends, which lost 7 bases and 0 bases, there was a span of 12 bases. The germline V gene has CDR1 SNHLY and CDR2 FYNNEI. The CDR3 loop is CASNNDILNTEAFF. The DNA of the CDR3 is TGTGCCAGCAATAATGACATCCTGAACACTGAAGCTTTCTTT.

The rearrangement links TRBV30 to TRBJ2-1; 11 positions match TRBD2. V lost 4 bases, J lost 7 bases, and 6 bases stayed unmatched. The CDR3 length is 14 residues. Looked up from germline, CDR1 is GTSNPN and CDR2 is SVGIG (reference sequence). CDR3 nucleotides: TGTGCCTGGAATAGCGGGAGGGCCGGGAATGAGCAGTTCTTC. It encodes CAWNSGRAGNEQFF.

The chain is built from TRBV5-1 and TRBJ2-5; D uncertain. CDR1 and CDR2 from the germline V gene are SGHRS and YFSETQ. Trimming stripped 0 bases from V and 4 bases from J, with 13 bases between. This CDR3 is built from 15 residues. CDR3 protein: CASSLAWQVLETQYF. DNA of the CDR3: TGCGCCAGCAGCTTGGCCTGGCAGGTTTTAGAGACCCAGTACTTC.

The V call is TRBV6-5, the J call TRBJ2-7; 10 nucleotides agree with TRBD1. Germline V lookup: CDR1 MNHEY, CDR2 SVGAGI. The CDR3 extends over 14 amino acids. The V gene end was trimmed by 5 bases and the J gene end by 4 bases; junction bases not matched to a gene: 5. CDR3: CASSPGQGLYEQYF. CDR3 bases: TGTGCCAGCAGTCCGGGACAGGGGCTTTACGAGCAGTACTTC.